One T cell receptor beta chain is described in this entry. Its matching antigen is unknown. Single viable CD3+CD4+CD8-CD45RO+ cells were sorted as the memory CD4+ T cells. Donors' CMV status reflects serum IgG against pp150, pp28, p38, p52. Total CD4+ T cells were enriched by CD4 positive selection. These data come from a study of memory CD4+ T cells and cytomegalovirus serostatus. Whole-study findings and limits: CD4+ memory repertoires contained about two fifths of the 164 reported CMV TCRbeta sequences. The CMV-associated TCR signature appears largely within the CD4+ memory repertoire.

Measured with immunoSEQ multiplex PCR; TCRdb has only the in-frame clones, and not every one. This sample has just over 40,000 clones, with roughly 80% found just once. The length of the CDR3 is 15 residues. With 7 bases clipped from V and 0 bases from J, the junction kept 3 bases outside the gene matches. Per germline, CDR1 SNHLY and CDR2 FYNNEI. The rearrangement links TRBV2 to TRBJ1-4, with 9 bases matching TRBD1. Source material: memory CD4+ T cells from blood. This TCR derives from an adult in good health and CMV-seronegative. The CDR3 sequence is CASTRQGATNEKLFF. DNA for the CDR3: TGTGCCAGCACTAGACAGGGGGCAACTAATGAAAAACTGTTTTTT.